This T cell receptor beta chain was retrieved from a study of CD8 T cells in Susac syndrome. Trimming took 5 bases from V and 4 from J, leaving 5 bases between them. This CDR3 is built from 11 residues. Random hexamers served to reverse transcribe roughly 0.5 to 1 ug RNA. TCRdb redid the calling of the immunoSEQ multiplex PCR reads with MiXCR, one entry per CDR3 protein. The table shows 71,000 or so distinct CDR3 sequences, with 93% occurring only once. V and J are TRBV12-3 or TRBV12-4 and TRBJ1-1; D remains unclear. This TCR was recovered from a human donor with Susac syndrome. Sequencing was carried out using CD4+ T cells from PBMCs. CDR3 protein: CASSPITEAFF. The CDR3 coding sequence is TGTGCCAGCAGTCCGATCACTGAAGCTTTCTTT.